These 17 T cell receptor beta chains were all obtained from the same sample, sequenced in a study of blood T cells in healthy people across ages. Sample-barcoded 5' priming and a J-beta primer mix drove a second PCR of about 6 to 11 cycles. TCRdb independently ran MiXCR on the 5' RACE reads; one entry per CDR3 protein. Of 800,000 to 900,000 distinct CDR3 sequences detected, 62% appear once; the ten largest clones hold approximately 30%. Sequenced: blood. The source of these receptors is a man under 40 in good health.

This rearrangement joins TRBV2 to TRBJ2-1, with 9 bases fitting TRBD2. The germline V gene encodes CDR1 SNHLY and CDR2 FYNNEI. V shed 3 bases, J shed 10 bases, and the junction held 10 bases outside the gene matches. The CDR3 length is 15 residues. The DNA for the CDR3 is TGTGCCAGCAGTGACATAGCGGGGGATCGGGGAGAGCAGTTCTTC. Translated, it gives CASSDIAGDRGEQFF.

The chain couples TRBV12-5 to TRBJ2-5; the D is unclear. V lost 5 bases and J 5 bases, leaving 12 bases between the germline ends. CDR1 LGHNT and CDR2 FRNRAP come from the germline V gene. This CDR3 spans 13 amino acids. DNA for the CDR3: TGTGCTAGTGGTGTGCAAGGGTCGGAGACCCAGTACTTC. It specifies CASGVQGSETQYF.

CDR3 coding DNA: TGTGCCAGCAGCTTAAAATCAGGGAGCCTGGTGGACGGCTACACCTTC. This encodes CASSLKSGSLVDGYTF. This sequence joins TRBV7-3 and TRBJ1-2; perhaps TRBD1 as D (5 bases). Germline values: CDR1 SGHTA, CDR2 FQGTGA. This CDR3 comprises 16 residues. Trimming took off 1 base at V and 8 bases at J, with 20 bases between the two ends.

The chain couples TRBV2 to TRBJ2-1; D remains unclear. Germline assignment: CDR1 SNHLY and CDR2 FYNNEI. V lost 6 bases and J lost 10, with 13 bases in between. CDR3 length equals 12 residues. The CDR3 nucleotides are TGTGCCAGCAGCGACTCCATAGGGGAGCAGTTCTTC. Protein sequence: CASSDSIGEQFF.

As DNA, the CDR3 is TGTGCCAGCAGCGTTACGGACGGGGCCAACGTCCTGACTTTC. Its translation is CASSVTDGANVLTF. This chain uses TRBV9 with TRBJ2-6; D call uncertain. The CDR3 runs 14 residues. Trimming took 2 bases from V and 4 from J, leaving 7 bases between them. Germline CDR1 and CDR2: SGDLS and YYNGEE.

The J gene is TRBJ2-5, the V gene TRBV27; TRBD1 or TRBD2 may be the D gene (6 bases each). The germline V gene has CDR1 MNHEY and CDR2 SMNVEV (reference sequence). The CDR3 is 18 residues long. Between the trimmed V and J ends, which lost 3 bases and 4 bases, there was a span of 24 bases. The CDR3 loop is CASSFPMLSTGRRETQYF. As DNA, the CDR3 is TGTGCCAGCAGTTTCCCCATGCTTTCCACAGGGAGGCGAGAGACCCAGTACTTC.

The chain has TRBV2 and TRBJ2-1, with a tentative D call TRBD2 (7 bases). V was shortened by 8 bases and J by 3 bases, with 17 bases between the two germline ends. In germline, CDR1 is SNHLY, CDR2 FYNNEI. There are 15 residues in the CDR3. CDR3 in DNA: TGTGCCAGCCCGTCGGGGGGCAGGTTCTACAATGAGCAGTTCTTC. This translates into CASPSGGRFYNEQFF.

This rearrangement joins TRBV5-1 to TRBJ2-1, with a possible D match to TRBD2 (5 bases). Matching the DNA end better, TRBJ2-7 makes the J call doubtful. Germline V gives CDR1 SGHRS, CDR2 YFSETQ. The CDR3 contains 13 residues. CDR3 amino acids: CASAGQPGEEQYF. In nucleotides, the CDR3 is TGCGCCAGCGCGGGCCAGCCCGGCGAAGAGCAGTACTTC.

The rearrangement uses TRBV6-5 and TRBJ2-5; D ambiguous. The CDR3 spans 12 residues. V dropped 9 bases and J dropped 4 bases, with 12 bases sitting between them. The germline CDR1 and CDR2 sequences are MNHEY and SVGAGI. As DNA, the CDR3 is TGTGCCAGTTCCATCGGCGGAGAGACCCAGTACTTC. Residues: CASSIGGETQYF.

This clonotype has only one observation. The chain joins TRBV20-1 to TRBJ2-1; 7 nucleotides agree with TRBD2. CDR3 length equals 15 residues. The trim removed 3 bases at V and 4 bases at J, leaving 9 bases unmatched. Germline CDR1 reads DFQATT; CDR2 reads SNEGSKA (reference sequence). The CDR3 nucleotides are TGCAGTGCTAGTGTGGCTAGCGGTGGATACAATGAGCAGTTCTTC. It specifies CSASVASGGYNEQFF.

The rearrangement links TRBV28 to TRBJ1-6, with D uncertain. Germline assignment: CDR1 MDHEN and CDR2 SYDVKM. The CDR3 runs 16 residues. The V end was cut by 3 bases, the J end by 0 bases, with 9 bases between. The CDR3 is CASSFPPDSYNSPLHF. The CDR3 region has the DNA TGTGCCAGCAGTTTCCCGCCAGACTCCTATAATTCACCCCTCCACTTT.

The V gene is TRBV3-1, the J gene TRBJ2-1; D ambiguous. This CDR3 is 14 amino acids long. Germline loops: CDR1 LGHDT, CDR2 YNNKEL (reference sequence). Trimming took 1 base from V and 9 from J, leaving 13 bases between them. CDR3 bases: TGTGCCAGCAGCCAAGTTAGGCCTACAATTGAGCAGTTCTTC. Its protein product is CASSQVRPTIEQFF.

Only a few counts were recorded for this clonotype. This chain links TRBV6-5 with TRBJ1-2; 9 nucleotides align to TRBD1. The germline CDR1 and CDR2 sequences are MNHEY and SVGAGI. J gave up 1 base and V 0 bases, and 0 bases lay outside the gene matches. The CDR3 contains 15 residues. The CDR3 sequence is CASSYSGQGNYGYTF. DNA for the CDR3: TGTGCCAGCAGTTACTCGGGACAGGGTAACTATGGCTACACCTTC.

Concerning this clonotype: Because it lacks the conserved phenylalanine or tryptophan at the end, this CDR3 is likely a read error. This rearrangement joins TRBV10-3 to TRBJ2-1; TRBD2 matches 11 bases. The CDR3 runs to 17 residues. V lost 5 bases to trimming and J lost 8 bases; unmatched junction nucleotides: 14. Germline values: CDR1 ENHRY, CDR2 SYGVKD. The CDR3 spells CAISNEPGLAELYEQFL. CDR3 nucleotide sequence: TGTGCCATCAGTAATGAGCCGGGACTAGCGGAATTATATGAGCAGTTCTTG.

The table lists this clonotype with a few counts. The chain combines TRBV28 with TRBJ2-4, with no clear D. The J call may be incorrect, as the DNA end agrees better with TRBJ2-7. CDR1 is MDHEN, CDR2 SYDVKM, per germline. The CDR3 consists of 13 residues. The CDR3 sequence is CASSPTGSREQYF. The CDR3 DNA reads TGTGCCAGCAGTCCCACTGGAAGCCGCGAGCAGTACTTC.

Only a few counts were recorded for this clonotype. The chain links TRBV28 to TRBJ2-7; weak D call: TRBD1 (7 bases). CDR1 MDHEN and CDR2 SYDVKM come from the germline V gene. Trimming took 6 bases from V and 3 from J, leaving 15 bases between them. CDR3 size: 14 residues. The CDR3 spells CASRNDREVYEQYF. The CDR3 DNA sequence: TGTGCCAGCAGAAACGACAGGGAGGTCTACGAGCAGTACTTC.

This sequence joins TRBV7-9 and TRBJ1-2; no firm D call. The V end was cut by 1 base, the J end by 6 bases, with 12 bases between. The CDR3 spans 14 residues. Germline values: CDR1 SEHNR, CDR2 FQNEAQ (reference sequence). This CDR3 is CASSLDSSWDGYTF. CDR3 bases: TGTGCCAGCAGCTTAGACTCGTCCTGGGATGGCTACACCTTC.